Described below is a single TCR beta chain sequence and its context. Its target is not known. The PCR made use of 60 Vbeta and 13 Jbeta primers. The repertoire was sequenced with immunoSEQ multiplex PCR; TCRdb's copy has only in-frame clones and lacks some. This specimen shows around 70,000 clones; the ten leading clones hold over 1.5%. The data were obtained in a study of cytomegalovirus exposure and HLA in healthy donors. For the study at large: Of 300 to 500 genotyped donors, about 80% grouped in the Caucasian-associated ancestry cluster. Study observations and caveats: Later analysis associated a missense DCLRE1C variant with TCR beta V- and J-gene trimming.

Germline V CDR1 and CDR2: SGHDT, YYEEEE. After removal of 2 bases from V and 5 bases from J, the junction contained 2 bases not matched to a gene. The CDR3 loop spans 13 amino acids. The sequence was obtained from a woman aged 30 to 39 in good health and CMV-seronegative. This chain links TRBV5-6 with TRBJ2-5; 8 bases match TRBD2. The specimen was PBMCs. The CDR3 loop is CASSFRGGETQYF. The CDR3 nucleotides are TGTGCCAGCAGCTTCCGGGGGGGGGAGACCCAGTACTTC.